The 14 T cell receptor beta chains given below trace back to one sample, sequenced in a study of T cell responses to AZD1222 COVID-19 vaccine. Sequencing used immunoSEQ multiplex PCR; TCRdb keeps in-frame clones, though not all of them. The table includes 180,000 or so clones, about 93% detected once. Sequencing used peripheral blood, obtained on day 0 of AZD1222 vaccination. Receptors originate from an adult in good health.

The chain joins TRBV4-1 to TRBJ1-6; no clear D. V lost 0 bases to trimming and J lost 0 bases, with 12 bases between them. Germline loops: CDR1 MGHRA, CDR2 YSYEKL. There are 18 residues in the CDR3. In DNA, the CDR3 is TGCGCCAGCAGCCAAGAAAGGACGGGAAGCTCCTATAATTCACCCCTCCACTTT. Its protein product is CASSQERTGSSYNSPLHF.

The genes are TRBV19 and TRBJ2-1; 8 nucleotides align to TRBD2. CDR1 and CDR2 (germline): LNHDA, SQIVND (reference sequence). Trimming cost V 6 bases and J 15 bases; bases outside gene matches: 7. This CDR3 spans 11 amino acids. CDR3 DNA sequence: TGTGCCAGTAGCTTAGCGGGGCCACCGTTCTTC. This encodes CASSLAGPPFF. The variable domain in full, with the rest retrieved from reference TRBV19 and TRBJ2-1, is DGGITQSPKYLFRKEGQNVTLSCEQNLNHDAMYWYRQDPGQGLRLIYYSQIVNDFQKGDIAEGYSVSREKKESFPLTVTSAQKNPTAFYLCASSLAGPPFFGPGTRLTVL.

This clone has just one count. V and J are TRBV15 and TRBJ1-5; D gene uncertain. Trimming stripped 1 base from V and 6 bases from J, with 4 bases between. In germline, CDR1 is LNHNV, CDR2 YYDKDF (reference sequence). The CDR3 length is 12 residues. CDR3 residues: CATSRVGQPQHF. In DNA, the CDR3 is TGTGCCACCAGCAGAGTGGGTCAGCCCCAGCATTTT.

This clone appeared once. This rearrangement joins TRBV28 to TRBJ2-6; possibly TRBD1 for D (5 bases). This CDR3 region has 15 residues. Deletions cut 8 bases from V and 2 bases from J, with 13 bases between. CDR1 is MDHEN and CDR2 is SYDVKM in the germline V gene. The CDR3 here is CASGRTTPGANVLTF. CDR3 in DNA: TGTGCCAGCGGGCGGACAACTCCTGGGGCCAACGTCCTGACTTTC. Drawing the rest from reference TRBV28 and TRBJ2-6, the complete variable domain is DVKVTQSSRYLVKRTGEKVFLECVQDMDHENMFWYRQDPGLGLRLIYFSYDVKMKEKGDIPEGYSVSREKKERFSLILESASTNQTSMYLCASGRTTPGANVLTFGAGSRLTVL.

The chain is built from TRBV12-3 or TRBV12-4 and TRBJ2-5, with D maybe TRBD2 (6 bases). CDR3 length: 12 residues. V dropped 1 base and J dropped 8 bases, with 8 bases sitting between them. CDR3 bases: TGTGCCAGCAGTTTAGTCGGGGGAACCCAGTACTTC. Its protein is CASSLVGGTQYF.

The CDR3 region is CASSQAVATEAFF. In DNA form, the CDR3 reads TGTGCCAGCAGCCAAGCCGTTGCCACTGAAGCTTTCTTT. The V call is TRBV4-2, the J call TRBJ1-1; D is undetermined. Trimming stripped 1 base from V and 4 bases from J, with 7 bases between. CDR3 length: 13 residues. Per the germline V gene, CDR1 is LGHNA and CDR2 is YNFKEQ.

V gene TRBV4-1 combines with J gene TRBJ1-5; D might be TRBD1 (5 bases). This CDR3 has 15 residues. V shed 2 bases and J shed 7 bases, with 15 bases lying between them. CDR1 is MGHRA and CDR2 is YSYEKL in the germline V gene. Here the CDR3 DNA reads TGCGCCAGCAGCCAATTAGGATTAAACAGGCAGCCCCAGCATTTT. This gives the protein CASSQLGLNRQPQHF.

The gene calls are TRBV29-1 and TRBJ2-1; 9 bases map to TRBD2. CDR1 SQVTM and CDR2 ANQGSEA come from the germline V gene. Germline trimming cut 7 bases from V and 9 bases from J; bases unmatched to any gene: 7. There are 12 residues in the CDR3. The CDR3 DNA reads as TGCAGCGCCCAAGCGGGAGGCGGTGAGCAGTTCTTC. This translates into CSAQAGGGEQFF.

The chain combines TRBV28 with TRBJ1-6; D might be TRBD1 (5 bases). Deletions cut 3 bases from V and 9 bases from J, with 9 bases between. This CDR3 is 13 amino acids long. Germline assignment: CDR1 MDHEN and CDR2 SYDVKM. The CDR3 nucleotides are TGTGCCAGCAGTTTGGGGGGGGGTTCACCCCTCCACTTT. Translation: CASSLGGGSPLHF.

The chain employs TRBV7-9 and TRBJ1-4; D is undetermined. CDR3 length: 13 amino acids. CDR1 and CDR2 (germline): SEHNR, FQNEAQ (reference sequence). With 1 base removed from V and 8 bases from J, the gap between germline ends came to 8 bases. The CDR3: CASSLGVEEKLFF. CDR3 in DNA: TGTGCCAGCAGCTTAGGGGTGGAAGAAAAACTGTTTTTT.

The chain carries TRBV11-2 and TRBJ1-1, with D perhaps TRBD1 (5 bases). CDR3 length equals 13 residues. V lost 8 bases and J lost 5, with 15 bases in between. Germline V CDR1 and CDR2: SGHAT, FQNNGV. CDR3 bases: TGTGCCAGCGGGGGAGGGCCACTTACTGAAGCTTTCTTT. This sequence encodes CASGGGPLTEAFF.

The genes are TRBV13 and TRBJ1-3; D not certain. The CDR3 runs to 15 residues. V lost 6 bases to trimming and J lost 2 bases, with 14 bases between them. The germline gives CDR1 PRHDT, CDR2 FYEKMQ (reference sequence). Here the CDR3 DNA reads TGTGCCAGCAGGGAGACCGGGGTGGCTGGAAACACCATATATTTT. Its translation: CASRETGVAGNTIYF.

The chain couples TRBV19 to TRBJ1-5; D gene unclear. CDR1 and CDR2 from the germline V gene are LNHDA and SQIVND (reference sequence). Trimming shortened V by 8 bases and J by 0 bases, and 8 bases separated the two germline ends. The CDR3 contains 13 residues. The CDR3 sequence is CASWSDSNQPQHF. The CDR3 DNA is TGTGCCAGTTGGTCAGATAGCAATCAGCCCCAGCATTTT.

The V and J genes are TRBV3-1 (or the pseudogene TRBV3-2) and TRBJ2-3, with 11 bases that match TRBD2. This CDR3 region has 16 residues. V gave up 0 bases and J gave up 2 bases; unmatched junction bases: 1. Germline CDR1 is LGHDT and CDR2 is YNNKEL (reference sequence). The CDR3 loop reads CASSQEGLAVTDTQYF. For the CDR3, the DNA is TGTGCCAGCAGCCAAGAGGGACTAGCGGTCACAGATACGCAGTATTTT.